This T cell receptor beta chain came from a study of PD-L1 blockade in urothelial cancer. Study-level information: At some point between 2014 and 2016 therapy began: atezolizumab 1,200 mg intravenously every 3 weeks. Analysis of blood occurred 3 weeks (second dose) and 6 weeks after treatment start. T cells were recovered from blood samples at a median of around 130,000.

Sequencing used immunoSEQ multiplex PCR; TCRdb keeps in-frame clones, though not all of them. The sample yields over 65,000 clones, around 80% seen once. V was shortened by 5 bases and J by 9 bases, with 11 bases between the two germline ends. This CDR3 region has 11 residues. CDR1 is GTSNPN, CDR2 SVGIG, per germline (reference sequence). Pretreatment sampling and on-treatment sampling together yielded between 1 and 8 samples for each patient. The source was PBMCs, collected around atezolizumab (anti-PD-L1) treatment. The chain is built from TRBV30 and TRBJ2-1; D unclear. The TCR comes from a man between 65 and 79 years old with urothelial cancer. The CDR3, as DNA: TGTGCCTGGGCCCCACGAGGTGAGCAGTTCTTC. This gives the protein CAWAPRGEQFF.